This note documents a single T cell receptor beta chain sequence. Trimming removed 7 bases from V and 0 bases from J, with 9 bases in between. CDR1 is SNHLY and CDR2 is FYNNEI in the germline V gene. The CDR3 runs 13 residues. The data stem from a study of blood T cell repertoires in COVID-19. Cohort 3 donors were reported recovered after two negative PCRs, clearance, or symptom resolution. Sequenced by immunoSEQ multiplex PCR; TCRdb stores in-frame clones only, minus some. The profile shows about 180,000 clones, 88% of them singletons. The genes are TRBV2 and TRBJ1-2; no definite D call. Source material: PBMCs or T cells enriched from blood (not recorded which). This clonotype was obtained from a woman younger than 30 who had recovered from COVID-19. In DNA, the CDR3 is TGTGCCAGCAACGAGGGAGCTAACTATGGCTACACCTTC. It codes for CASNEGANYGYTF.